The TCR beta chain under discussion was sequenced for a study of blood T cells in healthy people across ages. Study-level background: T cells yielded about one barcoded beta molecule per two cells through template switching.

This CDR3 is built from 14 residues. Germline V CDR1 and CDR2: SGHVS, FQNEAQ. Sample-barcoded 5' priming and a J-beta primer mix drove a second PCR of about 7 to 11 cycles. Tagging of each cDNA molecule was performed by a template-switch adaptor with 12 random nucleotides. Using its own MiXCR run on the 5' RACE reads, TCRdb lists one record per CDR3 protein. The sample records roughly 2 million distinct CDR3 sequences, roughly 49% being singletons. The V and J genes are TRBV7-8 and TRBJ2-5, with D perhaps TRBD2 (6 bases). The tail of the sequence fits TRBJ2-7 better, so the J call may be wrong. This clonotype was sampled from a middle-aged woman in good health. Sequences were obtained from blood. CDR3 bases: TGTGCCAGCAGGTCCGCGGGGTACTCCTACGAGCAGTACTTC. This codes for CASRSAGYSYEQYF.